The 2 T cell receptor beta chains listed next were all sequenced from one sample in a study of cytomegalovirus exposure and HLA in healthy donors. Only in-frame clones appear in the TCRdb table, and some are missing; sequencing was by immunoSEQ multiplex PCR. Here the sample spans under 250,000 clones, approximately 84% being singletons. The sample comprised PBMCs. The source is a man aged 18 to 29 in good health and CMV-seropositive.

This chain connects TRBV18 to TRBJ2-5, with a possible D match to TRBD1 (6 bases). Trimming removed 6 bases at V and 1 base at J, with 12 bases between. The CDR3 extends over 14 amino acids. Germline assignment: CDR1 KGHSH and CDR2 LQKENI. The CDR3 nucleotides read TGTGCCAGCTCTCCTGGACAGCTCCAAGAGACCCAGTACTTC. Residues: CASSPGQLQETQYF.

The count of this clone is one. This chain links TRBV5-4 with TRBJ2-3; 10 bases are shared with TRBD2. Germline CDR1 reads SGHNT; CDR2 reads YYREEE (reference sequence). Germline trimming cut 3 bases from V and 2 bases from J; bases unmatched to any gene: 6. The CDR3 runs 16 residues. For the CDR3, the DNA is TGTGCCAGCAGCTCTGGGACTAGCGCTTACACAGATACGCAGTATTTT. It codes for CASSSGTSAYTDTQYF.